The 2 T cell receptor beta chains listed next were all sequenced from one sample in a study of cytomegalovirus exposure and HLA in healthy donors. PCR amplification relied on 60 Vbeta primers (plus 13 Jbeta primers). Clones were read by immunoSEQ multiplex PCR, and TCRdb kept only the in-frame ones, dropping some. The sample contains 180,000 or so clones, 78% of which appear only once. Sequenced sample: PBMCs. The receptors originated from a female donor in good health and CMV-seronegative.

The chain is built from TRBV5-1 and TRBJ1-1; TRBD1 aligns across 9 bases. J gave up 6 bases and V 0 bases, and 9 bases lay outside the gene matches. The CDR3 sequence is 16 residues long. CDR1 SGHRS and CDR2 YFSETQ come from the germline V gene. This chain's CDR3 is CASSLATTGGRAEAFF. The CDR3 DNA sequence: TGCGCCAGCAGCTTGGCCACGACAGGGGGAAGGGCTGAAGCTTTCTTT.

This chain connects TRBV28 to TRBJ2-7, with 7 positions matching TRBD2. Looked up from germline, CDR1 is MDHEN and CDR2 is SYDVKM. There are 11 residues in the CDR3. V was clipped by 7 bases and J by 9 bases; unmatched bases: 6. The CDR3 DNA follows: TGTGCCAGCATCGGGGCGGGGGTGCAGTACTTC. Residues: CASIGAGVQYF.